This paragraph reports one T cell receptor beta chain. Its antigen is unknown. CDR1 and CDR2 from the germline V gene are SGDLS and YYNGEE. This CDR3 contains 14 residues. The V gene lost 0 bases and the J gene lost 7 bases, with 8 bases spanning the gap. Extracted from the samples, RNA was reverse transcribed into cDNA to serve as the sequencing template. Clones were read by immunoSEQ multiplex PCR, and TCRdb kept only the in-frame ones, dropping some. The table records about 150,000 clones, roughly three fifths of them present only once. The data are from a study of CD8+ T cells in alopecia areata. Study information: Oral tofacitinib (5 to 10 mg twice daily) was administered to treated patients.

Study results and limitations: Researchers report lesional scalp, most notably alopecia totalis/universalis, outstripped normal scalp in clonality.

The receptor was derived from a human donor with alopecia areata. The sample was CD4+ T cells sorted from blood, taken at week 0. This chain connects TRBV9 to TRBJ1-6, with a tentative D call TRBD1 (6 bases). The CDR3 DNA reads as TGTGCCAGCAGCGTAGAAACAGGGAATTCACCCCTCCACTTT. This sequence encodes CASSVETGNSPLHF.